What follows describes a single T cell receptor beta chain. This clone showed up just once. Its antigen remains undetermined. Base-call qualities are not available, and no considerably larger clone is one nucleotide away. This specimen's time point label, per the study, means: cells obtained before transplantation from donor or recipient. CD3+CD4+ and CD3+CD8+ populations were FACS-sorted from unstimulated pre-transplant donor and recipient cells taken from spleen or lymph nodes. Receptor amplification or capture employed the immunoSEQ multiplex PCR assay. In most patients, genomic DNA was isolated using the Qiagen DNeasy Blood and Tissue Kit and sent frozen to Adaptive Biotechnologies for TCR sequencing. Adaptive Biotechnologies carried out high-throughput TCR-beta CDR3 sequencing of genomic DNA for most patients. In the original analysis: Adaptive's ImmunoSEQ software was the source of the TCR sequencing data for over 15 patients, while a few other patients were processed with MiXCR and VDJtools. CD4 versus CD8 sorting errors were corrected by removing sequences found in both subsets at a frequency ratio below 5:1. CDR3 nucleotide sequences shared between donor and recipient were removed because the origin of such sequences could not be assigned. To be classed as alloreactive, a clone needed at least 2-fold expansion over unstimulated cells and a minimum CFSE-low frequency of 0.002% (template counts) or 0.001% (read counts). Clones were considered mappable if detected in sequenced pre-transplant spleen, lymph node, or MLR CFSE-low populations of the donor or recipient. The cumulative frequency of alloreactive clones was calculated as a percentage of all sequences, weighted by copy number. As stored in TCRdb, this immuneACCESS dataset retains in-frame rearrangements with V and J assigned. A fraction of the clones does not appear; measured against another copy, unresolved V genes explain less than half of the discrepancy, and the remainder lacks a known reason. The DNA gave D and trimming, while V, J and clone size come from that table. In this sample the table shows some 41,000 clones, 85% to 95% of which occur a single time. Roughly 0.52% of the sample rests with the top ten.

This record comes from a study of graft-versus-host responses after intestinal transplantation (dated by TCRdb to the early 2020s). Concerning the study at large: Recipients received multivisceral, liver-intestinal, or isolated intestinal transplants. The cohort enrolled about two dozen intestinal transplant recipients, one of whom was a retransplant, and a few patients without pretransplant specimens were excluded. Rather than being sequenced by the commercial service, samples from a few later patients were sequenced in-house on an Illumina MiSeq and processed with MiXCR. Graft-versus-host and host-versus-graft alloreactive T cell clones were tracked in the graft, circulation and bone marrow after intestinal transplantation using bulk TCR-beta CDR3 sequencing. A peak of at least 4% donor T cells among recipient peripheral blood mononuclear cells was the definition used for donor T cell macrochimerism. Alloreactive clones were identified by sequencing pre-transplant mixed lymphocyte reaction products and comparing these products with unstimulated pre-transplant donor and recipient T cells. Every recipient was given anti-thymocyte globulin induction, followed by about three years of maintenance tacrolimus and steroids.

Summary of the overall study and its limitations: Early after transplant, peak levels of circulating GvH clones were associated with declines in HvG clones. Patients with donor T cell macrochimerism had high GvH to HvG T cell clonal ratios in their allografts. Conclusions were limited by the relatively low number and heterogeneity of intestinal transplant patients. GvH clones were found in recipient bone marrow, and some of the GvH clones appeared earlier in ileal mucosa or blood, which is consistent with an intestinal mucosal origin.

The CDR3 runs 14 residues from the cysteine to the phenylalanine. Only the CDR3 DNA is retained, 42 bases long and in frame from the first base. Looking up the germline V gene yields CDR1 SGHDT and CDR2 YYEEEE. Between the V and J ends, shortened by 0 bases and 7 bases respectively, the junction contains 11 bases. The chain joins TRBV5-6 to TRBJ2-1, and TRBD2 may be the D gene, going by 6 matching bases. The sequence was obtained from a human donor who was the organ donor for an intestinal transplant. The sample here was unstimulated CD8+ T cells sorted from spleen or lymph node cells, taken before transplant. The encoded CDR3 is CASSLGLGINEQFF. DNA sequence: TGTGCCAGCAGCTTGGGACTAGGAATTAATGAGCAGTTCTTC. Extended through the reference TRBV5-6 and TRBJ2-1 proteins, this CDR3 yields the full variable domain: DAGVTQSPTHLIKTRGQQVTLRCSPKSGHDTVSWYQQALGQGPQFIFQYYEEEERQRGNFPDRFSGHQFPNYSSELNVNALLLGDSALYLCASSLGLGINEQFFGPGTRLTVL.